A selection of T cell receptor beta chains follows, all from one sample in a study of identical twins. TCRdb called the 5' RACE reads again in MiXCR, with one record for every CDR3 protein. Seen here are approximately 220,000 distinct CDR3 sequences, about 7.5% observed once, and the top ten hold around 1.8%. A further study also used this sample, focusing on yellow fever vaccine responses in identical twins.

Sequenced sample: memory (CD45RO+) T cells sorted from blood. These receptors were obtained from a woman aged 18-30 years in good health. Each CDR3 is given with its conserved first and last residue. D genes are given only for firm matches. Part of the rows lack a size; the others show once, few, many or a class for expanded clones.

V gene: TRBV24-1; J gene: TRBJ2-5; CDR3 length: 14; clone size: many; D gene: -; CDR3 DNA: TGTGCCACCAGTGACTCCGGGGGCAGACAGGCCCAGTACTTC; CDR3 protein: CATSDSGGRQAQYF
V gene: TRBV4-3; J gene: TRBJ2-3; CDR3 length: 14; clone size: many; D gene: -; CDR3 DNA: TGCGCCAGCAGCCAAGATGGAAGCACAGATACGCAGTATTTT; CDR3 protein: CASSQDGSTDTQYF
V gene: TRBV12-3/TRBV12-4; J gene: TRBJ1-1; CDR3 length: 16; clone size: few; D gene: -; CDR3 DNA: TGTGCCAGCAGTTCTGGACAGCTAAGTACGGACACTGAAGCTTTCTTT; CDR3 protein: CASSSGQLSTDTEAFF
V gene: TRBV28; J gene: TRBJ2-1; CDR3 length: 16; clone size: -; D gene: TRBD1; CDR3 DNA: TGTGCCAGCAGTCTCCGGGACAGGGGATCCTACAATGAGCAGTTCTTC; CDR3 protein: CASSLRDRGSYNEQFF
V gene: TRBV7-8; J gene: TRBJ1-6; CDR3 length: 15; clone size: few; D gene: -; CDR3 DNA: TGTGCCAGCAGCCCGACGGACAGTATAGTTTCACCCCTCCACTTT; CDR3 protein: CASSPTDSIVSPLHF
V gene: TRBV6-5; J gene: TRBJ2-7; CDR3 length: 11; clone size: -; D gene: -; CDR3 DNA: TGTGCCAGCATTCGTGGCTACGAGCAGTACTTC; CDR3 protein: CASIRGYEQYF
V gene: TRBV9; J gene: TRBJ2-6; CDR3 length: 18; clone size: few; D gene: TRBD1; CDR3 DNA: TGTGCCAGCAGCGTAGAAGGGACAGGGCACTCTGGGGCCAACGTCCTGACTTTC; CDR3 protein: CASSVEGTGHSGANVLTF
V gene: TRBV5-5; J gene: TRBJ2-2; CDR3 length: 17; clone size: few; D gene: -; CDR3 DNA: TGTGCCAGCAGCTTGCTAGGCAGGGGGGATAACACCGGGGAGCTGTTTTTT; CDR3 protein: CASSLLGRGDNTGELFF
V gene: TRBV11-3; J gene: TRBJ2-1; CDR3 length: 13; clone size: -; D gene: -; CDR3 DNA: TGTGCCAGCTCCCGGGGTGACGACAATGAGCAGTTCTTC; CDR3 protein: CASSRGDDNEQFF
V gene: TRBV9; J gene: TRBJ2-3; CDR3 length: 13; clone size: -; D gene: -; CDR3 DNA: TGTGCCAGCAGCATAGATGGGGGTAAGGCGCAGTATTTT; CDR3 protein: CASSIDGGKAQYF
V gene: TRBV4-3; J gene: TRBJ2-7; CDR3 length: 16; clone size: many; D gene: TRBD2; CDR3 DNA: TGCGCCAGCAGCCAAGGGACTAGCGGGAGATGGTACGAGCAGTACTTC; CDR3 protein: CASSQGTSGRWYEQYF
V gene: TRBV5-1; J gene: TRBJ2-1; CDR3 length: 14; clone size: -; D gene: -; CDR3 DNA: TGCGCCAGCAGCCGCAACGTGATGGACAATGAGCAGTTCTTC; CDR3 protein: CASSRNVMDNEQFF
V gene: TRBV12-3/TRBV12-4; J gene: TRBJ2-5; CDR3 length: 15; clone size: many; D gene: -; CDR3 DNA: TGTGCCAGCAGTTTATCTGCGGGCCTAGGGGAGACCCAGTACTTC; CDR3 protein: CASSLSAGLGETQYF
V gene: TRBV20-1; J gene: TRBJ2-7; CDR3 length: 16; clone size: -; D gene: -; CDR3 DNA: TGCAGTGCTAGGGACGTCAAACCGGACAGTGCCTACGAGCAGTACTTC; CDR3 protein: CSARDVKPDSAYEQYF
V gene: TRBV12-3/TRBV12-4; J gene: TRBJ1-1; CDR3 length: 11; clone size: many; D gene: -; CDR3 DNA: TGTGCCAGCTCCCCCAAGTTTGAAGCTTTCTTT; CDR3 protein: CASSPKFEAFF
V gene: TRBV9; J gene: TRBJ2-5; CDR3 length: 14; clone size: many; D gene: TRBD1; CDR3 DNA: TGTGCCAGCAGCGAACAGGGGAACCAAGAGACCCAGTACTTC; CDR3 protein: CASSEQGNQETQYF
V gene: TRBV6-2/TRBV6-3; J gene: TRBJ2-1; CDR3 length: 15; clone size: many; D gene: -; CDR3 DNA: TGTGCCAGCAGTCTTCGGTTCGTCTCCTACAATGAGCAGTTCTTC; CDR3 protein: CASSLRFVSYNEQFF
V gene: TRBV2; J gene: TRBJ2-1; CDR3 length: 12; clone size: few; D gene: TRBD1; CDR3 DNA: TGTGCCAGCAACCCGGGACAGGCCGAGCAGTTCTTC; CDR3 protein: CASNPGQAEQFF
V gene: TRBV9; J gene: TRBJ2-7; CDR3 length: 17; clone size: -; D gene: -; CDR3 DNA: TGTGCCAGCAGCCCCCCAGTCGGGGACCCAAACCTCTACGAGCAGTACTTC; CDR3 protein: CASSPPVGDPNLYEQYF
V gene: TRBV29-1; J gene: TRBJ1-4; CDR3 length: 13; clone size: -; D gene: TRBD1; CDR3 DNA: TGCAGCGCCACGGGACAGGTGGGCGAAAAACTGTTTTTT; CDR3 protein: CSATGQVGEKLFF
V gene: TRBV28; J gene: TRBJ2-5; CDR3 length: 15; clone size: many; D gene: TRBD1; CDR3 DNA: TGTGCCAGCAGTTTCCCAGGGGGCAACCAAGAGACCCAGTACTTC; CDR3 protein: CASSFPGGNQETQYF
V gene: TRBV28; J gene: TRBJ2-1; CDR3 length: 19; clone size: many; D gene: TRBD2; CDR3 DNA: TGTGCCAGCAGTTCCGTCGGGACTAGCGGGGGGCCCGCCTACAATGAGCAGTTCTTC; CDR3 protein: CASSSVGTSGGPAYNEQFF
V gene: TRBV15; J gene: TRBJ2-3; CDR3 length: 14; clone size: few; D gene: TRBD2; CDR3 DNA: TGTGCCACCAGCCAAGGACTAGCCCCAGATACGCAGTATTTT; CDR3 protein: CATSQGLAPDTQYF
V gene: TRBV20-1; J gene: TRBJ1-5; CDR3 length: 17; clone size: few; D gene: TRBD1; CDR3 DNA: TGCAGTGCTAGTCCCGGGACAGGGGGAGGGTATGGTCAGCCCCAGCATTTT; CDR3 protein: CSASPGTGGGYGQPQHF
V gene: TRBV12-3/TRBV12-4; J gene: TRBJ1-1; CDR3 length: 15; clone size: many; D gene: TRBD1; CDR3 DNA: TGTGCCAGCAGTCCTGGGACAGGGGAGGCCCTTGAAGCTTTCTTT; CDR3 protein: CASSPGTGEALEAFF
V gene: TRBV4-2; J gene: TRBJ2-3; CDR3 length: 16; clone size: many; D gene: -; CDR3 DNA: TGTGCCAGCAGCCAAGTACGGCAGGGTAGCACAGATACGCAGTATTTT; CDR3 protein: CASSQVRQGSTDTQYF
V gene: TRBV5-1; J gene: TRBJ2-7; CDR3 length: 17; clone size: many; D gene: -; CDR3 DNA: TGCGCCAGCAGCTTGGATCGTGGGGGCCGACGCGGGTACGAGCAGTACTTC; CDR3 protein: CASSLDRGGRRGYEQYF
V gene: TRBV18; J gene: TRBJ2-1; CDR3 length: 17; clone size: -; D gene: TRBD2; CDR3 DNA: TGTGCCAGCTCACCACGGGAGACTAGCGGGGTTTACAATGAGCAGTTCTTC; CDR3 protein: CASSPRETSGVYNEQFF
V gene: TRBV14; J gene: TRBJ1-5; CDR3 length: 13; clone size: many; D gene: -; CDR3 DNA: TGTGCCAGCCCCGGACGGAAGAATCAGCCCCAGCATTTT; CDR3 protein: CASPGRKNQPQHF
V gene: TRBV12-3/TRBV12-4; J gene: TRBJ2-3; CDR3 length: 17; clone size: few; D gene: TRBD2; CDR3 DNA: TGTGCCAGCAGTTTAGGACTAGCGGGGGGTAACACAGATACGCAGTATTTT; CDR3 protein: CASSLGLAGGNTDTQYF
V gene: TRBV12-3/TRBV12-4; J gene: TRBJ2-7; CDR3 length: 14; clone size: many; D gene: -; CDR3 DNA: TGTGCCAGCAGTTTAGCAGGGCTGCTCTACGAGCAGTACTTC; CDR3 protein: CASSLAGLLYEQYF
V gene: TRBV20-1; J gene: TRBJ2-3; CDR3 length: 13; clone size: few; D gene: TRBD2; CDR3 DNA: TGCAGTGCGCGGACTAGCGGGAGTTATACGCAGTATTTT; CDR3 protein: CSARTSGSYTQYF
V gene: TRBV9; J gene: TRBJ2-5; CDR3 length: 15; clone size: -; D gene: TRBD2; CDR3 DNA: TGTGCCAGCACCGCACTAGCGGCCCGACAAGAGGCCCAGTACTTC; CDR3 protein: CASTALAARQEAQYF
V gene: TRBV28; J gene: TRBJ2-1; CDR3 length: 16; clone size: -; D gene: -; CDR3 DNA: TGTGCCAGCAGTCTCCCCCCCCCCGTGGACTTCAATGAGCAGTTCTTC; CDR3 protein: CASSLPPPVDFNEQFF
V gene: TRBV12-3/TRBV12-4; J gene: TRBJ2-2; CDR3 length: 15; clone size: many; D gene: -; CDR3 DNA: TGTGCCAGCAGTTCGCCAGTCAGGGACACCGGGGAGCTGTTTTTT; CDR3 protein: CASSSPVRDTGELFF
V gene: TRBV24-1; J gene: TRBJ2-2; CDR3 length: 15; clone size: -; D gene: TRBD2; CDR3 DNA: TGTGCCACCAGTGTAGCGGGAGTGAACACCGGGGAGCTGTTTTTT; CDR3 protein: CATSVAGVNTGELFF
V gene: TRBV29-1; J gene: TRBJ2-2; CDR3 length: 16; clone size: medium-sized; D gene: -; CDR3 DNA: TGCAGCGTTGAAGACCGAAGGACGGCGAACACCGGGGAGCTGTTTTTT; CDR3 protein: CSVEDRRTANTGELFF
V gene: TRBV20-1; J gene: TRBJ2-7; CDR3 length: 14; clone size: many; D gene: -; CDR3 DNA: TGCAGTGCTTTTTCTACAGCAGGCTCCTACGAGCAGTACTTC; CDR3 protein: CSAFSTAGSYEQYF
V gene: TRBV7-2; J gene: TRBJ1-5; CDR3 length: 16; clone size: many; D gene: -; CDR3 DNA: TGTGCCAGCAGCCCCTATATGGGGGCTGGCAATCAGCCCCAGCATTTT; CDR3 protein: CASSPYMGAGNQPQHF
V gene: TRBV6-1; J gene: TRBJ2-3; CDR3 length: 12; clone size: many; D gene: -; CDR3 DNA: TGTGCCAGCGGGGCTAGCACAGATACGCAGTATTTT; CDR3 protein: CASGASTDTQYF
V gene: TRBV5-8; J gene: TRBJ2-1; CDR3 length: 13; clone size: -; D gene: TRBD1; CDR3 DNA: TGTGCCAGCAGCTTGGACAGGGGTAGTGAGCAGTTCTTC; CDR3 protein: CASSLDRGSEQFF